This T cell receptor (beta chain) was sequenced for a study of beta chain features in type 1 diabetes. For the study at large: Examined across all samples were about 110 million sorted cells. Regarding the study as a whole: When Type 1 diabetes patients were examined, their TCRB CDR3s proved moderately but significantly shorter in all four CD4+ subsets. Within patients, naive, central memory and Treg TCRB repertoires seemed more similar than within healthy donors.

The sequenced template was cDNA made from the entire isolated RNA. Regulatory, naive and central memory T cell samples averaged about 3.5 million reads. Libraries were prepared by immunoSEQ multiplex PCR; TCRdb keeps only in-frame clonotypes and omits some of them. The table shows about 390,000 clones, with roughly a tenth occurring only once. On this clone itself: Its antigen is not known.

There are 16 residues in the CDR3. With 6 bases clipped from V and 7 bases from J, the junction kept 11 bases outside the gene matches. Per germline, CDR1 SGHDN and CDR2 FVKESK. Averaging approximately 120 mL, one heparinised blood draw came from each individual donor. The J gene is TRBJ1-5, the V gene TRBV14; 11 bases fit TRBD1. The receptor was derived from a man in his thirties or forties with type 1 diabetes. The sequencing sample was made of central memory CD4+ T cells from blood. The CDR3 protein is CASRPRTGGDGQPQHF. In nucleotides, the CDR3 is TGTGCCAGCAGACCTCGGACAGGGGGCGACGGGCAGCCCCAGCATTTT.